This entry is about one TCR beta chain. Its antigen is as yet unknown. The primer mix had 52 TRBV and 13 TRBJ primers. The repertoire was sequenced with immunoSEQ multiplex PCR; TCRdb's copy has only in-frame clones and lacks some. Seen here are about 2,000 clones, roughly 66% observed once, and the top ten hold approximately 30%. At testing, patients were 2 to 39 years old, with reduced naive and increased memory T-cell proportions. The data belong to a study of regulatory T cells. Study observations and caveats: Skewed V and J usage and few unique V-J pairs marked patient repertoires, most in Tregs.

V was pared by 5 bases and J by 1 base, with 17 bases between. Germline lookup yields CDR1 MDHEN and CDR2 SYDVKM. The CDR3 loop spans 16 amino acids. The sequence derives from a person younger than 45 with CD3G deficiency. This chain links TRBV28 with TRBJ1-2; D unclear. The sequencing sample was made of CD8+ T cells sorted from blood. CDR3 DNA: TGTGCCAGCAGTCCCTGGGTCAGCGGACTTAACTATGGCTACACCTTC. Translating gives CASSPWVSGLNYGYTF.